This TCR beta chain emerged from a study of blood T cell repertoires in COVID-19. Source study methods: Amplified reference gene primers provided the basis for estimating nucleated cell counts. Assay used: immunoSEQ multiplex PCR; TCRdb lists only in-frame clones, some missing. The DNA was the basis for D and trimming; V, J and clone size are from that table. The sample yields 130,000 or so clones, around 87% seen once. The V end was cut by 3 bases, the J end by 0 bases, with 9 bases between. Per the germline V gene, CDR1 is DFQATT and CDR2 is SNEGSKA (reference sequence). This CDR3 is 14 amino acids long.

The sample taken for sequencing was peripheral blood. This receptor was obtained from a man aged 45-60 years with active COVID-19. The J gene is TRBJ1-3, the V gene TRBV20-1; no firm D call. The CDR3, as DNA: TGCAGTGCTAGTCTGGCACCCTCTGGAAACACCATATATTTT. Protein product: CSASLAPSGNTIYF.